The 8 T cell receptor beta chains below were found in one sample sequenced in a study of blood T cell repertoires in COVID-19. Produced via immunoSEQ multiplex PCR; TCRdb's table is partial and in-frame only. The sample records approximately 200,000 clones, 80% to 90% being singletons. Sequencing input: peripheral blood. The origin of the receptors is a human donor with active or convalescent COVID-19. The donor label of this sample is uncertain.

The CDR3 nucleotides read TGTGCCACAGCTGTCACAGGGGGAAACTATGGCTACACCTTC. Encoded protein: CATAVTGGNYGYTF. This chain connects TRBV19 to TRBJ1-2; 8 bases are a match to TRBD1. Looked up from germline, CDR1 is LNHDA and CDR2 is SQIVND (reference sequence). The CDR3 totals 14 residues. The trim removed 10 bases at V and 2 bases at J, leaving 9 bases unmatched.

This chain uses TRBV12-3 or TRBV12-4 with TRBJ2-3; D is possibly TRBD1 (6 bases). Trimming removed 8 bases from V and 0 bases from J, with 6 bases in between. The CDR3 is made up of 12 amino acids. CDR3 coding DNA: TGTGCCAGCGGGACAAGCACAGATACGCAGTATTTT. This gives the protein CASGTSTDTQYF.

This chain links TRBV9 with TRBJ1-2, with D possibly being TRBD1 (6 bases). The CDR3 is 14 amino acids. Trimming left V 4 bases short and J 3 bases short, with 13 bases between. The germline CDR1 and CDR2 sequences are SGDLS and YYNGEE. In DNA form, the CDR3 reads TGTGCCAGCAGCCCCTCGGGGGGCGACTATGGCTACACCTTC. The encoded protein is CASSPSGGDYGYTF.

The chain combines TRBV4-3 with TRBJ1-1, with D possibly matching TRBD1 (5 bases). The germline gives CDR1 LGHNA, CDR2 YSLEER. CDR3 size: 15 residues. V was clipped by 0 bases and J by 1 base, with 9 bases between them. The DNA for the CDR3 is TGCGCCAGCAGCCAAGAGGGACTCTCGAACACTGAAGCTTTCTTT. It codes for CASSQEGLSNTEAFF.

The CDR3 sequence: CATSHRGTDTQYF. As DNA, the CDR3 is TGTGCCACCAGTCACAGGGGTACAGATACGCAGTATTTT. The chain combines TRBV15 with TRBJ2-3; 7 bases align to TRBD1. CDR3 size: 13 residues. Trimming took 6 bases from V and 3 from J; bases not matched to a gene: 3. Per germline, CDR1 LNHNV and CDR2 YYDKDF (reference sequence).

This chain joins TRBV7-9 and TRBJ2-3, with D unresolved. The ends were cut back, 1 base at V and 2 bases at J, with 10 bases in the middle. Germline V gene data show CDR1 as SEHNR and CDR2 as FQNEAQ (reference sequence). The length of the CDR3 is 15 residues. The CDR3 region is CASSLDIPLTDTQYF. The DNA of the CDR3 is TGTGCCAGCAGCTTAGATATCCCTCTCACAGATACGCAGTATTTT.

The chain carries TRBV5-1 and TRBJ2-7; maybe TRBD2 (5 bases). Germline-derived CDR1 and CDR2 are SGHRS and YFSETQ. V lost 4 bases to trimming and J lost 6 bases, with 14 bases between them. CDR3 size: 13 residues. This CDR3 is CASSTLGTGEQYF. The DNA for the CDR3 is TGCGCCAGCAGCACACTAGGTACGGGCGAGCAGTACTTC.

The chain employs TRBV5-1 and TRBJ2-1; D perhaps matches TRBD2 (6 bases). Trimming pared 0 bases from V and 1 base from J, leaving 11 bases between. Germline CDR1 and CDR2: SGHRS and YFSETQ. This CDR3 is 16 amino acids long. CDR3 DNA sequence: TGCGCCAGCAGCTTGGGAGGTGGGACTTCCTACAATGAGCAGTTCTTC. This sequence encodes CASSLGGGTSYNEQFF.